This is a list of T cell receptor beta chains from one sample in a study of T cell responses to AZD1222 COVID-19 vaccine. Libraries were prepared by immunoSEQ multiplex PCR; TCRdb keeps only in-frame clonotypes and omits some of them. Of under 200,000 clones in the sample, 85% to 90% were seen once. The source material was peripheral blood, sampled on day 0 of AZD1222 vaccination. Receptors originate from an adult in good health. The CDR3 runs from the conserved cysteine through the conserved F or W. Each record gives: clone size, D gene, V gene, J gene, CDR3 DNA, CDR3 protein. D genes are given only for firm matches. The size entry is marked missing in some rows and otherwise reads once, few, many or a size class.

NA,TRBD2,TRBV5-1,TRBJ2-7,TGCGCCAGCAGCTCCGGACTAGCGGGAGGCCGGGTCTCCTACGAGCAGTACTTC,CASSSGLAGGRVSYEQYF
once,NA,TRBV18,TRBJ1-6,TGTGCCAGCTCACCACCGAGCTCCTATAATTCACCCCTCCACTTT,CASSPPSSYNSPLHF
NA,NA,TRBV11-3,TRBJ2-1,TGTGCCAGCAGCTTAGATCAAGGGGGGACTGCATCCTACAATGAGCAGTTCTTC,CASSLDQGGTASYNEQFF
NA,NA,TRBV7-6,TRBJ1-3,TGTGCCAGCAGCCCTTCAACAGGGTACTCTGGAAACACCATATATTTT,CASSPSTGYSGNTIYF
NA,NA,TRBV15,TRBJ2-1,TGTGCCACCAGCAGAGCTAAATACAATGAGCAGTTCTTC,CATSRAKYNEQFF
NA,TRBD1,TRBV27,TRBJ2-3,TGTGCCAGCAGTTCGGGACAGGCTAGGACAGATACGCAGTATTTT,CASSSGQARTDTQYF
NA,NA,TRBV2,TRBJ1-5,TGTGCCAGCAGTGCCGGGAACAGCCCGAATCAGCCCCAGCATTTT,CASSAGNSPNQPQHF
NA,TRBD1,TRBV14,TRBJ1-2,TGTGCCAGCAGCGCCCGACAGGGGAGTGATGACTATGGCTACACCTTC,CASSARQGSDDYGYTF
NA,NA,TRBV6-5,TRBJ1-1,TGTGCCAGCACTTACAATCCCGAAAACACTGAAGCTTTCTTT,CASTYNPENTEAFF
NA,NA,TRBV12-3/TRBV12-4,TRBJ2-1,TGTGCCAGCAGTTTTTCCGGGTTGGTGCAGTTCTTC,CASSFSGLVQFF
NA,NA,TRBV6-2/TRBV6-3,TRBJ2-3,TGTGCCAGCAGTTCCCCGAACGACGCCCACCATGAGTATTTT,CASSSPNDAHHEYF
NA,NA,TRBV6-5,TRBJ1-1,TGTGCCAGCAGTAGACTGGGGAACACTGAAGCTTTCTTT,CASSRLGNTEAFF
NA,TRBD1,TRBV5-4,TRBJ2-5,TGTGCCAGCAGCCTTCCGGGACAGGGAGGAGAGACCCAGTACTTC,CASSLPGQGGETQYF
NA,NA,TRBV28,TRBJ2-7,TGTGCCAGCAGTTTAATTGGGCGGGATGTCCACGAGCAGTACTTC,CASSLIGRDVHEQYF
NA,TRBD1,TRBV27,TRBJ1-2,TGTGCCAGCAGTTTATCCCATCAGGGGGGGACCTATGGCTACACCTTC,CASSLSHQGGTYGYTF
NA,NA,TRBV10-3,TRBJ1-3,TGTGCCATCAGTGGGACAGTAAGCTCTGGAAACACCATATATTTT,CAISGTVSSGNTIYF
NA,NA,TRBV2,TRBJ1-5,TGTGCCAGCAGTGCCTTACATAGCAATCAGCCCCAGCATTTT,CASSALHSNQPQHF
NA,TRBD1,TRBV7-9,TRBJ1-4,TGTGCCAGCAGCAAAACCGGGACAGGGATAGGAAAACTGTTTTTT,CASSKTGTGIGKLFF
NA,NA,TRBV19,TRBJ1-2,TGTGCCACCACCCATGGGGCCGTCGACTATGGCTACACCTTC,CATTHGAVDYGYTF
NA,NA,TRBV29-1,TRBJ1-2,TGCAGCGTTGAACTCGATGTGGAGGATGGCTACACCTTC,CSVELDVEDGYTF
NA,NA,TRBV1,TRBJ1-5,TGCACCAGCAGTCCCCCCGGGTCTCAAGGTCCCCAGCATTTT,CTSSPPGSQGPQHF
NA,TRBD2,TRBV28,TRBJ2-7,TGTGCCAGCAATTTCGCGACTAGCGTTGCCGAGCAGTACTTC,CASNFATSVAEQYF
once,NA,TRBV30,TRBJ1-4,TGTGCCTGGAGTTGGGGAACTTATGAAAAACTGTTTTTT,CAWSWGTYEKLFF
NA,TRBD1,TRBV9,TRBJ2-5,TGTGCCAGCAGCGAGACCCCGGGACAGGGCGATAGAGAGACCCAGTACTTC,CASSETPGQGDRETQYF
NA,TRBD1,TRBV5-4,TRBJ1-2,TGTGCCAGCAGCCCGACGGGACAGGGGGCTTATGGCTACACCTTC,CASSPTGQGAYGYTF
NA,NA,TRBV5-1,TRBJ1-4,TGCGCCAGCAGCTTGCCGGACGGCGGACCTAATGAAAAACTGTTTTTT,CASSLPDGGPNEKLFF
NA,NA,TRBV5-1,TRBJ1-1,TGCGCCAGCAGCTTGGGCCAGGGCGGTGAAGCTTTCTTT,CASSLGQGGEAFF
NA,NA,TRBV19,TRBJ2-7,TGTGCCAGTAGTACGGACAGATACGAGCAGTACTTC,CASSTDRYEQYF
NA,NA,TRBV18,TRBJ1-2,TGTGCCAGCTCACCAAGGGCTGGGAGACAGGCTCCTAACTATGGCTACACCTTC,CASSPRAGRQAPNYGYTF
NA,NA,TRBV5-4,TRBJ1-2,TGTGCCAGCCTGGGACGGCCCCTCGAGGGCTACACCTTC,CASLGRPLEGYTF
NA,NA,TRBV30,TRBJ2-1,TGTGCCTGGAGACAGGGATATGAGCAGTTCTTC,CAWRQGYEQFF
NA,NA,TRBV19,TRBJ1-5,TGTGCCAGTAGTCTCGGACAGCCCAATCAGCCCCAGCATTTT,CASSLGQPNQPQHF
NA,TRBD2,TRBV28,TRBJ2-7,TGTGCCAGCAGTTTATTGCGCGGGAGTGGGTACGAGCAGTACTTC,CASSLLRGSGYEQYF
many,NA,TRBV15,TRBJ2-7,TGTGCCACCAGCAGAGAAGCGGGTCCCTACGAGCAGTACTTC,CATSREAGPYEQYF
NA,NA,TRBV29-1,TRBJ1-3,TGCAGCGTTGAAAGGGTAGGGACTGGAAACACCATATATTTT,CSVERVGTGNTIYF
NA,TRBD1,TRBV5-1,TRBJ1-4,TGCGCCAGCAGCTTGATGGGGACAGGTGAAAAACTGTTTTTT,CASSLMGTGEKLFF
NA,NA,TRBV5-1,TRBJ2-1,TGCGCCAGCAGCTCGACTGGAGACTACAATGAGCAGTTCTTC,CASSSTGDYNEQFF
NA,NA,TRBV24-1,TRBJ1-6,TGTGCCACCAGTGACCGATATGGAAATTCACCCCTCCACTTT,CATSDRYGNSPLHF
NA,NA,TRBV11-2,TRBJ1-3,TGTGCCAGCAGCTTGGTACCAGCTGGAAACACCATATATTTT,CASSLVPAGNTIYF
NA,TRBD1,TRBV28,TRBJ2-7,TGTGCCAGCAGTTTAAGGAGGACAGGGAGTCACGAGCAGTACTTC,CASSLRRTGSHEQYF
NA,NA,TRBV28,TRBJ1-5,TGTGCCAGCAGTCCCCGGGTCCCTGTGAATCAGCCCCAGCATTTT,CASSPRVPVNQPQHF
NA,NA,TRBV18,TRBJ1-5,TGTGCCAGCTCACCAAAGGCAAGCAATCAGCCCCAGCATTTT,CASSPKASNQPQHF
NA,NA,TRBV5-1,TRBJ2-7,TGCGCCAGCAGCTCCGACACCGGGACCGCGAGGTACTTC,CASSSDTGTARYF
NA,TRBD1,TRBV5-6,TRBJ1-1,TGTGCCAGCAGCTTGTTAGGTCCAGGGGGTGAAGCTTTCTTT,CASSLLGPGGEAFF
NA,NA,TRBV5-1,TRBJ2-2,TGCGCCAGCAGCTCCCGGACAGCGAACACCGGGGAGCTGTTTTTT,CASSSRTANTGELFF
NA,NA,TRBV6-5,TRBJ1-5,TGTGCCAGCAGTTATACCAGCTCTGATCAGCCCCAGCATTTT,CASSYTSSDQPQHF
NA,NA,TRBV10-3,TRBJ2-1,TGTGCCATCAGTGAGAGCAATAGGAGGAATGAGCAGTTCTTC,CAISESNRRNEQFF
NA,NA,TRBV29-1,TRBJ2-7,TGCAGCGTTGGCTCAGGGTCGGTGTCCTACGAGCAGTACTTC,CSVGSGSVSYEQYF
NA,TRBD2,TRBV28,TRBJ2-1,TGTGCCAGCAGTTTATTAAGCGGGAGCTGCAATGAGCAGTTCTTC,CASSLLSGSCNEQFF
few,TRBD2,TRBV19,TRBJ2-3,TGTGCCAGTAGTATCGGGGGGGGGCGAGATACGCAGTATTTT,CASSIGGGRDTQYF
NA,NA,TRBV18,TRBJ1-1,TGTGCCAGCTCACCACAATCGGCCAACACTGAAGCTTTCTTT,CASSPQSANTEAFF
NA,TRBD1,TRBV6-5,TRBJ2-7,TGTGCCAGCAGTTACTCGACAGGGGGTGAGCAGTACTTC,CASSYSTGGEQYF